These 8 T cell receptor beta chains share one sample of origin, sequenced in a study of vaccination and CD4 T cells after COVID-19. Sequencing of the DNA from cultured CD4+ T cells was carried out with the Oncomine TCR Beta short-read assay. TCRdb re-called the PCR reads through MiXCR, storing one row per CDR3 protein. The sample consists of over 9,500 distinct CDR3 sequences, 25% to 35% of them appearing once. Treatment described: approximately 9-day PBMC culture with coronavirus spike peptide pools or control peptides (ViraFEST assay). These receptors' antigens are unknown. Sample: cultured CD4+ T cells from blood. The receptors here all came from a human donor with COVID-19.

V and J are TRBV20-1 and TRBJ2-7; a weak D match, TRBD2 (6 bases). This CDR3 region has 15 residues. V was clipped by 7 bases and J by 3 bases, with 22 bases between them. Germline V gives CDR1 DFQATT, CDR2 SNEGSKA (reference sequence). As DNA, the CDR3 is TGCAGTGTAATAAATCGGCGGGGACCCCTCTACGAGCAGTACTTC. This encodes CSVINRRGPLYEQYF.

The chain employs TRBV7-9 and TRBJ2-6; 10 bases are shared with TRBD2. This CDR3 spans 18 amino acids. Germline V gives CDR1 SEHNR, CDR2 FQNEAQ (reference sequence). Trimming took 6 bases from V and 4 from J; bases not matched to a gene: 12. CDR3 nucleotides: TGTGCCAGCAGACCCCCCAGCGGGGGGGCGTTGGGGGCCAACGTCCTGACTTTC. Its translation is CASRPPSGGALGANVLTF.

This clonotype has just a few counts. This chain uses TRBV20-1 with TRBJ2-7; D gene ambiguous. V lost 1 base to trimming and J lost 0 bases, with 4 bases between them. CDR1 DFQATT and CDR2 SNEGSKA come from the germline V gene (reference sequence). This CDR3 has 12 amino acids. This chain's CDR3 is CSARVNSYEQYF. CDR3 in DNA: TGCAGTGCTAGAGTCAACTCCTACGAGCAGTACTTC.

J is TRBJ1-1 and V is TRBV12-3 or TRBV12-4; no definite D call. The V and J ends lost 5 bases and 6 bases respectively, with 13 bases between them. This CDR3 contains 13 residues. The CDR3 bases are TGTGCCAGCAGTCTGCGGACGGGCCCTGAAGCTTTCTTT. Its protein product is CASSLRTGPEAFF.

The rearrangement links TRBV11-2 to TRBJ2-3; D is unresolved. V gave up 6 bases and J gave up 8 bases, with 6 bases separating them. Germline lookup yields CDR1 SGHAT and CDR2 FQNNGV. CDR3 length: 10 residues. CDR3 in amino acids: CASRDRTQYF. The CDR3 region has the DNA TGTGCCAGCAGGGACCGTACGCAGTATTTT. The full variable domain, in which reference TRBV11-2 and TRBJ2-3 provide the parts outside the CDR3, is EAGVAQSPRYKIIEKRQSVAFWCNPISGHATLYWYQQILGQGPKLLIQFQNNGVVDDSQLPKDRFSAERLKGVDSTLKIQPAKLEDSAVYLCASRDRTQYFGPGTRLTVL.

The chain joins TRBV21-1 to TRBJ2-1. TRBV21-1 has pseudogene status. The CDR3 consists of 15 residues. The CDR3 reads CASSKFPYYYYEQFF. Written as DNA, the CDR3 is TGTGCCAGCAGCAAATTTCCTTACTACTACTATGAGCAGTTCTTC.

This rearrangement joins TRBV6-1 to TRBJ2-3, with 16 nucleotides matching TRBD2. The CDR3 consists of 17 residues. The V segment lost 4 bases and the J segment 5 bases; nucleotides outside the gene matches: 6. Germline CDR1 and CDR2: MNHNS and SASEGT. CDR3 sequence: CASSAGTSGGAIDTQYF. In DNA, the CDR3 is TGTGCCAGCAGTGCTGGGACTAGCGGGGGGGCGATAGATACGCAGTATTTT.

The rearrangement uses TRBV7-6 and TRBJ2-5; the match to TRBD2 covers 11 bases. After removal of 4 bases from V and 4 bases from J, the junction contained 5 bases not matched to a gene. This CDR3 contains 15 residues. The V gene's germline CDR1 is SGHVS and CDR2 FNYEAQ. The DNA of the CDR3 is TGTGCCAGCAGCTCCGGACTAGCGGGCGGAGAGACCCAGTACTTC. As protein: CASSSGLAGGETQYF.